This TCR beta chain was sequenced in a study of blood T cell repertoires in COVID-19. On the study more broadly: The United States, Italy and Spain provided the acute and convalescent COVID-19 samples.

The CDR3 is 15 residues long. Germline CDR1 SGDLS, CDR2 YYNGEE. J gave up 9 bases and V 4 bases, and 14 bases lay outside the gene matches. Per the study methods: Cell counts per sample came from amplifying reference gene primers. Profiled with immunoSEQ multiplex PCR; TCRdb holds only in-frame clones, not every one. V and J calls and clone size come straight from that table; D and trimming were deduced from the DNA. This sample yields 65,000 to 85,000 clones, of which approximately 92% are seen a single time; 6.9% belongs to the top ten. The chain recombines TRBV9 with TRBJ2-3, with TRBD1 matching over 7 bases. Sequencing was carried out using peripheral blood. This TCR was sampled from a human donor in a cohort sampled during active COVID-19. CDR3 sequence: CASSTDRATSVTQYF. The CDR3, as DNA: TGTGCCAGCAGCACCGACAGGGCTACTTCAGTAACGCAGTATTTT.